The next 5 T cell receptor beta chains were all read from a single sample in a study of cytomegalovirus exposure and HLA in healthy donors. Generated by immunoSEQ multiplex PCR, the TCRdb table keeps only in-frame clones and is missing some. The sample shows roughly 150,000 clones, about 89% of them seen only once. Sequenced input: PBMCs. These receptors were taken from a woman aged 18 to 35 in good health and CMV-seropositive.

The chain is built from TRBV11-3 and TRBJ2-5, with TRBD2 matching 14 bases. The V segment lost 5 bases and the J segment 5 bases; nucleotides outside the gene matches: 7. CDR1 is SGHNT and CDR2 is YENEEA in the germline V gene. The CDR3 extends over 16 amino acids. The CDR3 DNA sequence: TGTGCCAGCAGCCCAGGGACTAGCGGGAGCGTTGAGACCCAGTACTTC. Its translation is CASSPGTSGSVETQYF.

V is TRBV19 and J is TRBJ1-4, with D unresolved. This CDR3 is 14 amino acids long. Trimming shortened V by 3 bases and J by 6 bases, and 11 bases separated the two germline ends. Germline-derived CDR1 and CDR2 are LNHDA and SQIVND (reference sequence). The CDR3 bases are TGTGCCAGTAGTATGCAAAAACGGGATGAAAAACTGTTTTTT. Translating gives CASSMQKRDEKLFF.

CDR3 DNA sequence: TGCGCCAGCAGCGTCTCGACAGGGACGGGAGAAAAACTGTTTTTT. It yields the protein CASSVSTGTGEKLFF. This chain uses TRBV5-1 with TRBJ1-4, with 7 bases matching TRBD1. Germline V gene data show CDR1 as SGHRS and CDR2 as YFSETQ. The CDR3 length is 15 residues. V shed 4 bases and J 8 bases; nucleotides not matched to a gene: 11.

This chain joins TRBV18 and TRBJ1-1, with 7 bases that match TRBD1. With 1 base clipped from V and 1 base from J, the junction kept 3 bases outside the gene matches. The germline CDR1 and CDR2 sequences are KGHSH and LQKENI. The CDR3 is 15 amino acids. CDR3 DNA: TGTGCCAGCTCACCACAGGGGGCGGGGAACACTGAAGCTTTCTTT. It encodes CASSPQGAGNTEAFF.

The chain joins TRBV18 to TRBJ2-5; the match to TRBD1 covers 8 bases. CDR1 and CDR2 (germline): KGHSH, LQKENI. This CDR3 contains 13 residues. Trimming at V came to 5 bases and at J to 5 bases, leaving 4 bases not matched to a gene. For the CDR3, the DNA is TGTGCCAGCTCAGGAGACAGGGGTGAGACCCAGTACTTC. Residues: CASSGDRGETQYF.